The 16 T cell receptor beta chains presented below share a single source sample, sequenced in a study of T cell repertoires in cytomegalovirus infection (dated by TCRdb to about 2019). The antigens these receptors bind are not known. Instrument on record: Illumina HiSeq 1500. The public sequencing data were trimmed at Q25 with fastp and processed into clonotypes with MiXCR by TCRdb, which kept only in-frame beta chains. Every entry covers one CDR3 protein and lists the most common genes and DNA from its rows. The table for this sample lists more than 85,000 distinct CDR3 sequences; about 28% of them were counted only once. Roughly 81% of the sample rests with the top ten. The intended sense of this specimen's treatment or condition label: in vitro stimulation with specific CMV peptide epitopes to enrich CMV-specific T cells. This sample comprised CD8+ T cells from cultured PBMCs, obtained from culture after CMV antigen stimulation. Every receptor here comes from a human donor in good health (CMV status not recorded). Some clones in this sample may be carry-over from other donors' samples.

This sequence joins TRBV29-1 and TRBJ1-2; maybe TRBD1 (5 bases). The CDR3 loop spans 11 amino acids. Trimming cost V 3 bases and J 4 bases, with 6 bases left between them. The germline gives CDR1 SQVTM, CDR2 ANQGSEA. The CDR3 is CSVEGGYGYTF. For the CDR3, the DNA is TGCAGCGTTGAGGGGGGCTATGGCTACACCTTC.

J is TRBJ2-7 and V is TRBV24-1, with TRBD2 matching 9 bases. Germline V gives CDR1 KGHDR, CDR2 SFDVKD. Losses at the gene ends were 10 bases for V and 0 bases for J; bases not matched to a gene: 3. The length of the CDR3 is 13 residues. CDR3 nucleotide sequence: TGTGCCACTGCTAGCGGGGCCTCCTACGAGCAGTACTTC. Its protein is CATASGASYEQYF.

There are a few counts of this clonotype. V gene TRBV20-1 combines with J gene TRBJ2-7, with 10 bases that match TRBD2. Germline values: CDR1 DFQATT, CDR2 SNEGSKA (reference sequence). This CDR3 region has 16 residues. After removal of 5 bases from V and 2 bases from J, the junction contained 12 bases not matched to a gene. DNA for the CDR3: TGCAGTGCTCAAAGAGAGGGTAGCGGGGGGACCTACGAGCAGTACTTC. It yields the protein CSAQREGSGGTYEQYF.

The V call is TRBV4-1, the J call TRBJ2-7; 8 bases map to TRBD1. CDR3 length: 15 amino acids. CDR1 is MGHRA and CDR2 is YSYEKL in the germline V gene. The V gene end was trimmed by 4 bases and the J gene end by 0 bases; junction bases not matched to a gene: 5. As DNA, the CDR3 is TGCGCCAGCAGCCGCACCACAGGGGGCTCCTACGAGCAGTACTTC. Its protein is CASSRTTGGSYEQYF.

This clonotype was counted between two and nine times. CDR3 sequence (DNA): TGTGCCACCAGTCCTCGACTAGCGGGTACAGATACGCAGTATTTT. Encoded protein: CATSPRLAGTDTQYF. V is TRBV15 and J is TRBJ2-3, with 10 bases matching TRBD2. CDR1 is LNHNV and CDR2 is YYDKDF in the germline V gene (reference sequence). The CDR3 is made up of 15 amino acids. The junction had 6 bases not matched to a gene; V was cut back by 6 bases and J by 3 bases.

There are many counts of this clonotype. This sequence joins TRBV12-3 or TRBV12-4 and TRBJ2-3; D remains ambiguous. Trimming took off 3 bases at V and 3 bases at J, with 7 bases between the two ends. The CDR3 runs 13 residues. In DNA, the CDR3 is TGTGCCAGCAGTTTCATGGGTACAGATACGCAGTATTTT. Encoded protein: CASSFMGTDTQYF.

The chain couples TRBV7-9 to TRBJ2-3, with TRBD1 identical over 7 bases. This CDR3 has 17 amino acids. V trimming: 3 bases; J trimming: 2 bases; junction bases outside the gene matches: 11. Germline V gene lookup returns CDR1 SEHNR and CDR2 FQNEAQ (reference sequence). CDR3 amino acids: CASSLASSGTVTDTQYF. CDR3 DNA: TGTGCCAGCAGCTTGGCCTCTTCCGGGACAGTCACAGATACGCAGTATTTT.

This clonotype showed up many times. This sequence joins TRBV7-9 and TRBJ1-5; D uncertain. The CDR3 is 14 amino acids. Deletions cut 1 base from V and 6 bases from J, with 10 bases between. Germline-derived CDR1 and CDR2 are SEHNR and FQNEAQ (reference sequence). For the CDR3, the DNA is TGTGCCAGCAGCTTAGGGGGTAGGAGTCAGCCCCAGCATTTT. Amino acid sequence: CASSLGGRSQPQHF.

The gene calls are TRBV7-9 and TRBJ2-7; D unresolved. Germline V gene lookup returns CDR1 SEHNR and CDR2 FQNEAQ (reference sequence). The CDR3 covers 11 residues. V lost 3 bases and J 7 bases, leaving 7 bases between the germline ends. CDR3 protein: CASSFAGEQYF. DNA of the CDR3: TGTGCCAGCAGCTTCGCCGGAGAGCAGTACTTC.

Details on this clonotype: One end of the junction varies from germline; a read error may be responsible. V is TRBV6-2 or TRBV6-3 and J is TRBJ2-1, with D uncertain. The CDR3 extends over 16 amino acids. Germline V gives CDR1 MNHEY, CDR2 SVGEGT. CDR3 nucleotide sequence: TGTGCCAGCAGTTACTCCACAGTGGGGTCCTTCAATGAGCAGTTCTTC. It codes for CASSYSTVGSFNEQFF.

In DNA form, the CDR3 reads TGTGCCAGCAGTTTCGGTACAGGGAGTCATGGCTACACCTTC. Protein product: CASSFGTGSHGYTF. This chain joins TRBV12-3 or TRBV12-4 and TRBJ1-2; perhaps TRBD1 as D (6 bases). This CDR3 comprises 14 residues. Trimming left V 3 bases short and J 6 bases short, with 14 bases between.

The chain has TRBV19 and TRBJ2-7; no reliable D call. CDR3 length: 14 amino acids. The germline V gene has CDR1 LNHDA and CDR2 SQIVND (reference sequence). The germline V and J ends were trimmed by 3 bases and 0 bases, with 9 bases remaining between them. In DNA, the CDR3 is TGTGCCAGTAGTATCGCGCAGAGCTCCTACGAGCAGTACTTC. As protein: CASSIAQSSYEQYF.

This clonotype was counted between two and nine times. The chain combines TRBV27 with TRBJ1-2; tentative D call: TRBD1 (5 bases). The CDR3 spans 13 residues. Germline CDR1 reads MNHEY; CDR2 reads SMNVEV (reference sequence). Between the trimmed V and J ends, which lost 4 bases and 7 bases, there was a span of 13 bases. CDR3 DNA sequence: TGTGCCAGCAGTTCATCAGGGTTTGCTGGCTACACCTTC. Amino acid sequence: CASSSSGFAGYTF.

This clonotype showed up just a few times. The chain links TRBV7-9 to TRBJ1-1, with 10 positions matching TRBD1. This CDR3 has 16 residues. The ends lost 5 bases at V and 0 bases at J; junction bases unmatched: 6. The V gene's germline CDR1 is SEHNR and CDR2 FQNEAQ (reference sequence). Here the CDR3 DNA reads TGTGCCAGCAGCGCCCCCGACAGGGGGCTGAACACTGAAGCTTTCTTT. This encodes CASSAPDRGLNTEAFF.

The rearrangement links TRBV7-6 to TRBJ2-7; D might be TRBD1 (6 bases). V was shortened by 7 bases and J by 0 bases, with 13 bases between the two germline ends. This CDR3 has 14 amino acids. In germline, CDR1 is SGHVS, CDR2 FNYEAQ. The CDR3 reads CASTRQGSSYEQYF. CDR3 coding DNA: TGTGCCAGCACCAGGCAGGGGAGCTCCTACGAGCAGTACTTC.

This clonotype was counted once. V gene TRBV7-8 combines with J gene TRBJ2-5; the D gene could be TRBD1 or TRBD2 (6 bases each). The CDR3 runs to 15 residues. Trimming stripped 3 bases from V and 4 bases from J, with 15 bases between. Germline CDR1 is SGHVS and CDR2 is FQNEAQ. CDR3 loop: CASSFAGGGPETQYF. CDR3 DNA sequence: TGTGCCAGCAGCTTTGCTGGTGGGGGGCCAGAGACCCAGTACTTC.